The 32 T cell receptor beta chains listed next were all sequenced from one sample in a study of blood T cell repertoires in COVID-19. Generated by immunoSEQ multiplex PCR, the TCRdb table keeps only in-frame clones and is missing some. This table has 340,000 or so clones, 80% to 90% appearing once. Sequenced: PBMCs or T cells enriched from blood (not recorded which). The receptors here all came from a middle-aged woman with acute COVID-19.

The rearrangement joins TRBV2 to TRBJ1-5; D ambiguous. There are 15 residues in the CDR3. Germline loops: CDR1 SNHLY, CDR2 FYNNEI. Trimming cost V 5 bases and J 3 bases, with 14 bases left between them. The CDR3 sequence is CASSRDRPDNQPQHF. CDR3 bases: TGTGCCAGCAGTCGGGATAGGCCTGACAATCAGCCCCAGCATTTT.

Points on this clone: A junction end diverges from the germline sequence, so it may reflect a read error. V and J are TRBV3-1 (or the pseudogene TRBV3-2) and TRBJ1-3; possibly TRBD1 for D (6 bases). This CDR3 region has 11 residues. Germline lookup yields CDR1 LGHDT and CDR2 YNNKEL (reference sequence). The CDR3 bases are TGTGCCAGCAGCCAACCGGGACAACACTTTTTT. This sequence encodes CASSQPGQHFF.

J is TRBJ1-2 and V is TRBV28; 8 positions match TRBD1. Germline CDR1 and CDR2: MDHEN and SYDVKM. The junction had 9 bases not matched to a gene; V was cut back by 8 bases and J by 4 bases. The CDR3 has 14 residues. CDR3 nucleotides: TGTGCCAGCTGGCCGGCAGGGGGCGGCTATGGCTACACCTTC. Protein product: CASWPAGGGYGYTF.

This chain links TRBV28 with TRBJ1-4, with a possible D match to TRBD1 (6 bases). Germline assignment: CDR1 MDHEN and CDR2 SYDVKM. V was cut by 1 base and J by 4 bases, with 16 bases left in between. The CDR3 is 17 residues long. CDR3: CASSLLSLQGINEKLFF. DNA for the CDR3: TGTGCCAGCAGTTTATTGTCGCTACAGGGCATTAATGAAAAACTGTTTTTT.

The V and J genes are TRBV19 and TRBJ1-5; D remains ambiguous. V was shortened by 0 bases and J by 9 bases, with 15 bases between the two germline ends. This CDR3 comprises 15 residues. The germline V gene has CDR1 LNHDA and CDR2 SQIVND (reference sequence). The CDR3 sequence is CASSIDPGSLRPQHF. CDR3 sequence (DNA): TGTGCCAGTAGTATAGATCCGGGGTCGTTACGGCCCCAGCATTTT.

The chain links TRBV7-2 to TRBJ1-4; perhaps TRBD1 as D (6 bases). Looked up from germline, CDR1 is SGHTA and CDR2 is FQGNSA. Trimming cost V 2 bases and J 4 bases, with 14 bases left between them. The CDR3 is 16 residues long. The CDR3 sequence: CASSLNRVGFNEKLFF. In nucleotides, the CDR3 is TGTGCCAGCAGCTTAAACAGGGTCGGCTTTAATGAAAAACTGTTTTTT.

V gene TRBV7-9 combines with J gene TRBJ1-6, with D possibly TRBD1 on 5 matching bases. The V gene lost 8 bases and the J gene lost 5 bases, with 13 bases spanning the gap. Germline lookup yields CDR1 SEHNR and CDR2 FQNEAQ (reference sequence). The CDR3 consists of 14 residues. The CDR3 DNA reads TGTGCCAGCGATGGGGCAGGCGATAATTCACCCCTCCACTTT. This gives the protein CASDGAGDNSPLHF.

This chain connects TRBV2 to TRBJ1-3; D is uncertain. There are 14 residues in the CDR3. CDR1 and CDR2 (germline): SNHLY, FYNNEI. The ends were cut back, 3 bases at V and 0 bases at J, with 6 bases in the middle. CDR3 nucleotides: TGTGCCAGCAGTGATCCCCACTCTGGAAACACCATATATTTT. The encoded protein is CASSDPHSGNTIYF.

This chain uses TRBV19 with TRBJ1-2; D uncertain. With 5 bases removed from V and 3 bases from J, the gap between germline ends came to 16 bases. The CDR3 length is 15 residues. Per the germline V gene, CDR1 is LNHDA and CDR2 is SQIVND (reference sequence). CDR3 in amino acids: CASSGERRGDYGYTF. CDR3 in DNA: TGTGCCAGTAGTGGGGAACGGCGGGGAGACTATGGCTACACCTTC.

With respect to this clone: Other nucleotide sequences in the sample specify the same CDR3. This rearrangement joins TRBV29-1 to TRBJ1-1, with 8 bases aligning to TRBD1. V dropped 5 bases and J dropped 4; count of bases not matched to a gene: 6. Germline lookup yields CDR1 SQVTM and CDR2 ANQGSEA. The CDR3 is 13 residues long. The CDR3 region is CSVQQGASTEAFF. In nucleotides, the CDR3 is TGCAGCGTTCAGCAGGGGGCGAGCACTGAAGCTTTCTTT.

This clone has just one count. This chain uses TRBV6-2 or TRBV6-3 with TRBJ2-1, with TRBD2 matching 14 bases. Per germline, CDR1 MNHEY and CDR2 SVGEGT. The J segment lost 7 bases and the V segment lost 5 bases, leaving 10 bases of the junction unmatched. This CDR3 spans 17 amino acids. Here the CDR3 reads CASSNLGLAGAWNEQFF. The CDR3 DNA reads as TGTGCCAGCAGTAACCTGGGACTAGCGGGAGCATGGAATGAGCAGTTCTTC.

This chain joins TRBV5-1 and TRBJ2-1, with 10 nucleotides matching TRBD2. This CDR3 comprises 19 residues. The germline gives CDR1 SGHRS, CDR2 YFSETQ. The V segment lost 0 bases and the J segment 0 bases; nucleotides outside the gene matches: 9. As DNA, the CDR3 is TGCGCCAGCAGCTTGGTACTAGCGGGATCTACTCGCTCCTACAATGAGCAGTTCTTC. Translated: CASSLVLAGSTRSYNEQFF.

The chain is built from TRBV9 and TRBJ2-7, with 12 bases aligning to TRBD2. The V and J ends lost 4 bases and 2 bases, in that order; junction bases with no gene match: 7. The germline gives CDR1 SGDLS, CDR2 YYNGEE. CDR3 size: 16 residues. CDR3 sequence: CASSPGLAGKAYEQYF. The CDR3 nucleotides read TGTGCCAGCAGCCCCGGACTAGCGGGAAAAGCCTACGAGCAGTACTTC.

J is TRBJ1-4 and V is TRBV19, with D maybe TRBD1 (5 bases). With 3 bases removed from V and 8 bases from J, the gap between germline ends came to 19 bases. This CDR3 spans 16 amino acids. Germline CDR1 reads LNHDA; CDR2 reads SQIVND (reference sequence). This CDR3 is CASSMGTLEFGEKLFF. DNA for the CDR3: TGTGCCAGTAGTATGGGGACTCTCGAGTTTGGCGAAAAACTGTTTTTT.

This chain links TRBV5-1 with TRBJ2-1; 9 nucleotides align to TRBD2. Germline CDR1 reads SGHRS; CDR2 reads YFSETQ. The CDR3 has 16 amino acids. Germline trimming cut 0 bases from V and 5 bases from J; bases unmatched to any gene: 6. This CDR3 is CASSLELAGNNNEQFF. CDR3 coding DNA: TGCGCCAGCAGCTTGGAGCTAGCGGGAAATAACAATGAGCAGTTCTTC. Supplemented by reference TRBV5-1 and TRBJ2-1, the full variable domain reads KAGVTQTPRYLIKTRGQQVTLSCSPISGHRSVSWYQQTPGQGLQFLFEYFSETQRNKGNFPGRFSGRQFSNSRSEMNVSTLELGDSALYLCASSLELAGNNNEQFFGPGTRLTVL.

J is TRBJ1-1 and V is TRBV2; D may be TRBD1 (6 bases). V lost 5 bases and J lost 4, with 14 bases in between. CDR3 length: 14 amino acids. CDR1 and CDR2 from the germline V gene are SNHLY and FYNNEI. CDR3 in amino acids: CASSKGHPFTEAFF. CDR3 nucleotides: TGTGCCAGCAGTAAGGGACATCCATTCACTGAAGCTTTCTTT.

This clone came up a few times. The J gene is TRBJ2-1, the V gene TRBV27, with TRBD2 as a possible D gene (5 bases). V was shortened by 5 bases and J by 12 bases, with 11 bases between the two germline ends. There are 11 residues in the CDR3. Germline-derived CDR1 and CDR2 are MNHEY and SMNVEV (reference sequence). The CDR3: CASSLGNGQFF. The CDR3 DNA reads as TGTGCCAGCAGTCTCGGGAACGGGCAGTTCTTC.

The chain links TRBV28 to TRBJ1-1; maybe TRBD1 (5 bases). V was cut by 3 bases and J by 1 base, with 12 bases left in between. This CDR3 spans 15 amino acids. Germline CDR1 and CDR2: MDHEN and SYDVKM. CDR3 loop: CASSFGGLWNTEAFF. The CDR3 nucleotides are TGTGCCAGCAGTTTCGGGGGATTGTGGAACACTGAAGCTTTCTTT.

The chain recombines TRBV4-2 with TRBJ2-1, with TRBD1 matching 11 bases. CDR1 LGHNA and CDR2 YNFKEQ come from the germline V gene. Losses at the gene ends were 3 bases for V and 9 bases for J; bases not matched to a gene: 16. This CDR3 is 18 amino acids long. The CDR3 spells CASSHDPLGGTGGAEQFF. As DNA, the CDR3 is TGTGCCAGCAGCCACGATCCCCTGGGGGGGACAGGGGGGGCTGAGCAGTTCTTC.

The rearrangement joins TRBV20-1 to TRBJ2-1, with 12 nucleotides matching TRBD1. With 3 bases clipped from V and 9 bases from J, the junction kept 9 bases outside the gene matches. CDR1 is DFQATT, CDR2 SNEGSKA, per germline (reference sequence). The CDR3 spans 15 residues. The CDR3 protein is CSASNRDRGLAEQFF. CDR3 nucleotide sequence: TGCAGTGCTAGTAACCGGGACAGGGGGCTGGCTGAGCAGTTCTTC.

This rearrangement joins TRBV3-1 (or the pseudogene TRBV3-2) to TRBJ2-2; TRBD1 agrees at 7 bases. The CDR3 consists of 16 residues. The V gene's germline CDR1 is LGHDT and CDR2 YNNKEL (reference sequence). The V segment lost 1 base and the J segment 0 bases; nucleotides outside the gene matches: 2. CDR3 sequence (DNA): TGTGCCAGCAGCCAAGTACAGGGGTCGAACACCGGGGAGCTGTTTTTT. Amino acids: CASSQVQGSNTGELFF.

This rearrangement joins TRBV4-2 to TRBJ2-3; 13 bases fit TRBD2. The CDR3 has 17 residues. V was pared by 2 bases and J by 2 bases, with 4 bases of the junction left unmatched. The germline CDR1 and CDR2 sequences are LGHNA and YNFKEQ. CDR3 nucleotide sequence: TGTGCCAGCAGCCAACATACTAGCGGGGGGGCCACAGATACGCAGTATTTT. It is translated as CASSQHTSGGATDTQYF.

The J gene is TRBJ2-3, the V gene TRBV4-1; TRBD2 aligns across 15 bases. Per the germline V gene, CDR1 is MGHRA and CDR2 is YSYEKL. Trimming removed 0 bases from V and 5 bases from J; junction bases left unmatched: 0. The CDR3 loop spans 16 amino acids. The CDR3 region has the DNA TGCGCCAGCAGCCAAGAGGGACTAGCGGGAGGAGATACGCAGTATTTT. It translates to CASSQEGLAGGDTQYF.

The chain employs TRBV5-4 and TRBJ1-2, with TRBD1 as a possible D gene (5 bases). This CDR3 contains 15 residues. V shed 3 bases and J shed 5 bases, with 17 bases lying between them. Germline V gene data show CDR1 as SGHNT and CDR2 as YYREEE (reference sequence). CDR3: CASSSRSGATYGYTF. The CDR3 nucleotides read TGTGCCAGCAGCTCCCGATCTGGGGCAACTTATGGCTACACCTTC.

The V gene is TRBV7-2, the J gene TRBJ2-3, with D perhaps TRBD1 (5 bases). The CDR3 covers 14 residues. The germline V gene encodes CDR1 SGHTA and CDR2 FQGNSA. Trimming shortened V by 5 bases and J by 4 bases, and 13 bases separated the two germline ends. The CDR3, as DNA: TGTGCCAGCAGCCGGACAAGCCCGGCAGATACGCAGTATTTT. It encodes CASSRTSPADTQYF.

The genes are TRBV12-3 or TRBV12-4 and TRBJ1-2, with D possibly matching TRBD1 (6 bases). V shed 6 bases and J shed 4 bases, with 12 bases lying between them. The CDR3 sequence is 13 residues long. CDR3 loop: CASSQGQIYGYTF. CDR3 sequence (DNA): TGTGCCAGCAGCCAAGGACAGATCTATGGCTACACCTTC.

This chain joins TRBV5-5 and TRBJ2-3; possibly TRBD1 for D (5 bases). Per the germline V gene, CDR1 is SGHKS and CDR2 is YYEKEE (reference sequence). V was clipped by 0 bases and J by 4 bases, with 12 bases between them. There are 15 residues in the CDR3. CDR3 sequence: CASSLDPMGPDTQYF. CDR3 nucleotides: TGTGCCAGCAGCTTGGATCCTATGGGGCCAGATACGCAGTATTTT.

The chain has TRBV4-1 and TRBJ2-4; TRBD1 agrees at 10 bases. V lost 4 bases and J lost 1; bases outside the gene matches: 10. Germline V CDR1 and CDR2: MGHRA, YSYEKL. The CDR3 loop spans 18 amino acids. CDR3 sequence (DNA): TGCGCCAGCAGCCTCGGGACAGGGGTTTCGGCGGCCAAAAACATTCAGTACTTC. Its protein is CASSLGTGVSAAKNIQYF.

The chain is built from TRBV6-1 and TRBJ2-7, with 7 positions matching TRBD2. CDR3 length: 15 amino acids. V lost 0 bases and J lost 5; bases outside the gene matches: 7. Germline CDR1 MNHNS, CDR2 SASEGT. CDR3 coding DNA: TGTGCCAGCAGTGAAGCTTGGGGGGGGAGAGACGAGCAGTACTTC. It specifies CASSEAWGGRDEQYF.

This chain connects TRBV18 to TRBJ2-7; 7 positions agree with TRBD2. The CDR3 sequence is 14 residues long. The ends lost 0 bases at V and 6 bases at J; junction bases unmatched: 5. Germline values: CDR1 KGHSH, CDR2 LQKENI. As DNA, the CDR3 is TGTGCCAGCTCACCACCGGCGGGAGTAGGCGAGCAGTACTTC. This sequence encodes CASSPPAGVGEQYF. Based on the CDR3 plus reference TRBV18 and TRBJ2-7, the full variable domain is NAGVMQNPRHLVRRRGQEARLRCSPMKGHSHVYWYRQLPEEGLKFMVYLQKENIIDESGMPKERFSAEFPKEGPSILRIQQVVRGDSAAYFCASSPPAGVGEQYFGPGTRLTVT.

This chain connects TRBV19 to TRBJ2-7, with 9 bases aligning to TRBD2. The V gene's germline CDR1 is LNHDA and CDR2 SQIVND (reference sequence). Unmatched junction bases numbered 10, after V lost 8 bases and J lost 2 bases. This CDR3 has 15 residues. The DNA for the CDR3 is TGTGCCAGTTCAGAATCGCTAGCGGGGACCTACGAGCAGTACTTC. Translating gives CASSESLAGTYEQYF.

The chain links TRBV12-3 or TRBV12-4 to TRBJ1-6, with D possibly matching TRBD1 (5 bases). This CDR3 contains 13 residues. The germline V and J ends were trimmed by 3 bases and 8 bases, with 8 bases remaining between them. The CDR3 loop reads CASSFQGDSPLHF. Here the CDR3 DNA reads TGTGCCAGCAGTTTCCAGGGTGATTCACCCCTCCACTTT.